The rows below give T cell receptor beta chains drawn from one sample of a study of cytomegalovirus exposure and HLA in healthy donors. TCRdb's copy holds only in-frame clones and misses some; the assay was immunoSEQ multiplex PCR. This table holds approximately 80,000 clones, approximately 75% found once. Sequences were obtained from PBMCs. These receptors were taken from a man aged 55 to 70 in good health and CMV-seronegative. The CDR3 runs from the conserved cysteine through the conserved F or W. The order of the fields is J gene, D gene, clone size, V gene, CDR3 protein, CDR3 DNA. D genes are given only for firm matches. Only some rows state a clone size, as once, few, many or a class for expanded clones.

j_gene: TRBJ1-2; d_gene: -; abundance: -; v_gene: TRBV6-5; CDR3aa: CASSYSRVFGYTF; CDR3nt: TGTGCCAGCAGTTACTCGAGGGTTTTTGGCTACACCTTC
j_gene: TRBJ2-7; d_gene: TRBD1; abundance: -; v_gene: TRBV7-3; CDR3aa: CASSADRGYEQYF; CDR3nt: TGTGCCAGCAGCGCCGACAGGGGCTACGAGCAGTACTTC
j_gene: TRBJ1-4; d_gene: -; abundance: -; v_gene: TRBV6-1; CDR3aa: CASSDRQLNEKLFF; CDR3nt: TGTGCCAGCAGTGATAGACAGCTAAATGAAAAACTGTTTTTT
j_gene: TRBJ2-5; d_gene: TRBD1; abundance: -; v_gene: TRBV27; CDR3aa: CASTPNPTGGETQYF; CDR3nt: TGTGCCAGCACCCCCAACCCGACAGGGGGGGAGACCCAGTACTTC
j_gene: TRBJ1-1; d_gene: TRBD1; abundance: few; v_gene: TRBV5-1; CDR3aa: CASSSGQGTEAFF; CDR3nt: TGCGCCAGCAGCTCTGGACAGGGCACTGAAGCTTTCTTT
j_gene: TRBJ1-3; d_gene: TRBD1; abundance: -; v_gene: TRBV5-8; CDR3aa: CASSPTGGGNTIYF; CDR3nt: TGTGCCAGCAGCCCGACAGGGGGTGGAAACACCATATATTTT
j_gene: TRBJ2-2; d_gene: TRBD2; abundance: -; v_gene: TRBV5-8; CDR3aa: CASSRGLAYTGELFF; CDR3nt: TGTGCCAGCAGCCGGGGACTAGCTTACACCGGGGAGCTGTTTTTT
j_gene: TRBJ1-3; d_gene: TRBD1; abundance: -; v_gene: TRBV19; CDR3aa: CASSDTGGIGNTIYF; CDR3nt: TGTGCCAGTAGCGATACAGGGGGCATTGGAAACACCATATATTTT
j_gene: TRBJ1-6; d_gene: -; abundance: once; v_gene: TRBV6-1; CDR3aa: CASSTGGSQSPLHF; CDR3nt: TGTGCCAGCAGCACGGGGGGATCACAGTCACCCCTCCACTTT
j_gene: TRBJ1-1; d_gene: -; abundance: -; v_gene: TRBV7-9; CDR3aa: CSSSLQGTEAFF; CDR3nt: TGTTCCAGCAGCCTACAGGGCACTGAAGCTTTCTTT
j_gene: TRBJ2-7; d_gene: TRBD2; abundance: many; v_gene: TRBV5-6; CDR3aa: CASSPGTSRGEQYF; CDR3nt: TGTGCCAGCAGCCCGGGGACTAGTCGGGGCGAGCAGTACTTC
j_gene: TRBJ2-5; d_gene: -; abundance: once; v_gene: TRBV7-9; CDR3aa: CSSSESRGGIQETQYF; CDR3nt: TGTTCCAGCAGCGAGTCTAGGGGGGGAATCCAAGAGACCCAGTACTTC
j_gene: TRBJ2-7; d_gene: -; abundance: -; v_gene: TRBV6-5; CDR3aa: CASSPNRDSYEQYF; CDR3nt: TGTGCCAGCAGTCCAAACAGGGACTCCTACGAGCAGTACTTC
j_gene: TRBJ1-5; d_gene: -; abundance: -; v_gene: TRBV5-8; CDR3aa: CASSPTPGASNQPQHF; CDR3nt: TGTGCCAGCAGCCCCACACCGGGAGCGAGCAATCAGCCCCAGCATTTT
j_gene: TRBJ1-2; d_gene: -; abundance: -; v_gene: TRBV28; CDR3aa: CASRPQDSHYGYTF; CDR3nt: TGTGCCAGCAGGCCCCAGGACAGCCACTATGGCTACACCTTC
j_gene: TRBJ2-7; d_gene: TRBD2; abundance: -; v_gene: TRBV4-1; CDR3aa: CASSQRLAGEENEQYF; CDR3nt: TGCGCCAGCAGCCAGAGACTAGCGGGGGAAGAAAACGAGCAGTACTTC
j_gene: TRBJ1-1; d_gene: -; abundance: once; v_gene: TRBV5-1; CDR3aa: CASSLGGPEAFF; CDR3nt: TGCGCCAGCAGCTTGGGGGGCCCTGAAGCTTTCTTT
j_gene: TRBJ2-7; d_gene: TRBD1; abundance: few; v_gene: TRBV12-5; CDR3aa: CASGLPSGQVSYEQYF; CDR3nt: TGTGCTAGTGGTTTGCCTTCCGGACAGGTCTCCTACGAGCAGTACTTC
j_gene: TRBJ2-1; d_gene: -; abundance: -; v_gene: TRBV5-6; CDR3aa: CASSLDRSSYNEQFF; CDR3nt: TGTGCCAGCAGCTTGGATAGGAGCTCCTACAATGAGCAGTTCTTC
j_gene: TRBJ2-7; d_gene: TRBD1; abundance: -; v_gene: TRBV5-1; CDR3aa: CASSSDGTGLSYEQYF; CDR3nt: TGCGCCAGCAGCTCGGACGGGACAGGGCTCTCCTACGAGCAGTACTTC
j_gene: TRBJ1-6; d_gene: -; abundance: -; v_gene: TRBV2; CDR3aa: CASSEVRLSGSPLHF; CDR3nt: TGTGCCAGCAGTGAAGTAAGGTTATCGGGTTCACCCCTCCACTTT
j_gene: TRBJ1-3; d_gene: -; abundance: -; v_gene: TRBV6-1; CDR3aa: CASSDRMGGNTIYF; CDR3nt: TGTGCCAGCAGTGACAGGATGGGCGGAAACACCATATATTTT
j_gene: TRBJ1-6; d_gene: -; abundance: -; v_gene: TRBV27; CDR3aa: CASATRSSYNSPLHF; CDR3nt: TGTGCCAGCGCCACTCGTAGCTCCTATAATTCACCCCTCCACTTT
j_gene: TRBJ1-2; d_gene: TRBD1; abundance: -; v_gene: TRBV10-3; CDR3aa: CAITGEGQGFSGYTF; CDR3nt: TGTGCCATCACCGGAGAGGGACAGGGGTTCTCTGGGTACACCTTC
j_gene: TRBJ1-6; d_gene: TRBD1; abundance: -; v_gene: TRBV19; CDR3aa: CASRGQARSPLHF; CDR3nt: TGTGCCAGCCGAGGACAGGCTCGTTCACCCCTCCACTTT
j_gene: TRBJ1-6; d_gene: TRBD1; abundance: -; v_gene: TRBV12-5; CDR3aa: CASGLGQGVGSPLHF; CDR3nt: TGTGCTAGTGGTTTGGGACAGGGGGTAGGCTCACCCCTCCACTTT
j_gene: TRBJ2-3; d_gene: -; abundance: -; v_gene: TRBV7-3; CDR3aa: CASRGAGRTDTQYF; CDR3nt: TGTGCCAGCCGGGGGGCGGGTCGGACAGATACGCAGTATTTT
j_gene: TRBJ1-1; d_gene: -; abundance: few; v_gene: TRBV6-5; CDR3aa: CASSEQENTEAFF; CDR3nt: TGTGCCAGCAGTGAACAGGAAAACACTGAAGCTTTCTTT
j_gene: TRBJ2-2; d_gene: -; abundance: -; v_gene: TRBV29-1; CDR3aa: CSAWRGSSTGELFF; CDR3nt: TGCAGCGCCTGGCGGGGCAGTAGCACCGGGGAGCTGTTTTTT
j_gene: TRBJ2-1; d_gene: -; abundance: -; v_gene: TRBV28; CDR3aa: CASTPGGRNNEQFF; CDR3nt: TGTGCCAGCACCCCCGGGGGACGTAACAATGAGCAGTTCTTC
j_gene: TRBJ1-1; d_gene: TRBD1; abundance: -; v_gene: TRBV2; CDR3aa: CASKQGAGTEAFF; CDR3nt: TGTGCCAGCAAGCAGGGGGCGGGGACTGAAGCTTTCTTT
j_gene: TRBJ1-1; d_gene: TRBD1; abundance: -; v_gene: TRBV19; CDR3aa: CASISGQLNTEAFF; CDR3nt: TGTGCCAGTATTTCGGGACAGCTGAACACTGAAGCTTTCTTT
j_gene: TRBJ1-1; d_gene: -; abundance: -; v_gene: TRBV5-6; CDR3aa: CASSWRGGQMNTEAFF; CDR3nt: TGTGCCAGCAGCTGGAGGGGTGGGCAGATGAACACTGAAGCTTTCTTT
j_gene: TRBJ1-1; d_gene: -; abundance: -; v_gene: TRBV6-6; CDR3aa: CASSANRETEAFF; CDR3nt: TGTGCCAGCAGTGCTAACAGGGAGACTGAAGCTTTCTTT
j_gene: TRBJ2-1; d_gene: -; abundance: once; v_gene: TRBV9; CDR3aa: CASSVDTGPPSYNEQFF; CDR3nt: TGTGCCAGCAGCGTAGATACAGGGCCCCCTTCCTACAATGAGCAGTTCTTC
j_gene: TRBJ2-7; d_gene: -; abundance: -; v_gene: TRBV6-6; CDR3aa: CASSWDNEGEQYF; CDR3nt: TGTGCCAGCAGTTGGGACAACGAAGGCGAGCAGTACTTC
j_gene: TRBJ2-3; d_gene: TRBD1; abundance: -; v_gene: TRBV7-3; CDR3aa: CASSLADRDGTQYF; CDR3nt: TGTGCCAGCAGCCTCGCGGACAGGGACGGTACGCAGTATTTT
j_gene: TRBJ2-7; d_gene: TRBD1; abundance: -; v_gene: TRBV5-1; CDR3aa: CASSLGQGAYEQYF; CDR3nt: TGCGCCAGCAGCCTTGGACAGGGGGCCTACGAGCAGTACTTC
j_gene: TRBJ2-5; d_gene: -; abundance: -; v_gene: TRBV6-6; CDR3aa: CASSSQGSPQPQYF; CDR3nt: TGTGCCAGCAGTTCCCAGGGGAGCCCACAGCCACAGTACTTC
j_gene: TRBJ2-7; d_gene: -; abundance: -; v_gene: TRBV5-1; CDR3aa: CASSPGEGGPGYEQYF; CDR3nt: TGCGCCAGCAGCCCAGGGGAGGGGGGGCCGGGGTACGAGCAGTACTTC
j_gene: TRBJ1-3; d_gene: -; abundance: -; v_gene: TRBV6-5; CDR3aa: CASSYHQYISGNTIYF; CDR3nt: TGTGCCAGCAGTTATCATCAGTACATCTCTGGAAACACCATATATTTT
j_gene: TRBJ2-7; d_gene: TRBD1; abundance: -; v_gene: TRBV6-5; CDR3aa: CASSRTGRSSYEQYF; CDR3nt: TGTGCCAGCAGCCGGACAGGGCGGAGCTCCTACGAGCAGTACTTC
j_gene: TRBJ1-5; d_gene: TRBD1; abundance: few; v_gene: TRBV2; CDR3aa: CASSFGQGAGQPQHF; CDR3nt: TGTGCCAGCAGTTTCGGACAGGGGGCCGGTCAGCCCCAGCATTTT
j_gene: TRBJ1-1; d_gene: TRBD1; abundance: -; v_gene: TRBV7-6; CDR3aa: CASSLAMGQGHTEAFF; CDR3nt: TGTGCCAGCAGCTTAGCGATGGGACAGGGGCACACTGAAGCTTTCTTT
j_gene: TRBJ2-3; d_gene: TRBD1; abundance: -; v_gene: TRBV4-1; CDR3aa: CASSQVARTGGFGDTQYF; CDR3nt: TGCGCCAGCAGCCAAGTCGCCCGGACAGGGGGCTTTGGTGATACGCAGTATTTT
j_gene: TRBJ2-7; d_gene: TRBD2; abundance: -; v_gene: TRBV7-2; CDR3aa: CASSFGSSGVSYEQYF; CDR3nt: TGTGCCAGCAGCTTCGGTTCGAGCGGGGTCTCCTACGAGCAGTACTTC
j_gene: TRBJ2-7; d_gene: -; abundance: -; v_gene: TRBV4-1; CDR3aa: CASSQEESSEQYF; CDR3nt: TGCGCCAGCAGCCAAGAGGAGTCCAGCGAGCAGTACTTC
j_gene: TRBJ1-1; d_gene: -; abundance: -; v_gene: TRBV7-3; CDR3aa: CASSLRSRGMNTEAFF; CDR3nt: TGTGCCAGCAGCTTACGTTCACGAGGGATGAACACTGAAGCTTTCTTT
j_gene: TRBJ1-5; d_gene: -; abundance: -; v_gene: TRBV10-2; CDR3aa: CASSERFYNQPQHF; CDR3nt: TGCGCCAGCAGTGAGCGTTTCTACAATCAGCCCCAGCATTTT
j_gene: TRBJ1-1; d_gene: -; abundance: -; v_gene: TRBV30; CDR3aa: CAWSEEPARVEAFF; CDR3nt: TGTGCCTGGAGTGAGGAGCCGGCACGTGTAGAAGCTTTCTTT
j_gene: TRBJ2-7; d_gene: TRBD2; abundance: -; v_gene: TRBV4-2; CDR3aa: CASSQDRGVGEQYF; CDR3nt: TGTGCCAGCAGCCAAGATCGGGGGGTGGGCGAGCAGTACTTC
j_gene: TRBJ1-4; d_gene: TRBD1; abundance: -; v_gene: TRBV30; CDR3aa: CAWSGGQGAGEKLFF; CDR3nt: TGTGCCTGGAGTGGCGGACAGGGGGCGGGTGAAAAACTGTTTTTT
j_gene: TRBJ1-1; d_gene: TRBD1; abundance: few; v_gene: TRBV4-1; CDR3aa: CASSHLTGTNTEAFF; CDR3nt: TGCGCCAGCAGCCACTTGACAGGGACCAACACTGAAGCTTTCTTT
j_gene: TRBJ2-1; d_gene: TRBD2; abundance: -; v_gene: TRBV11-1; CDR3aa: CASSIAPGGAVNEQFF; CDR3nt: TGTGCCAGCAGCATAGCCCCCGGGGGGGCTGTCAATGAGCAGTTCTTC
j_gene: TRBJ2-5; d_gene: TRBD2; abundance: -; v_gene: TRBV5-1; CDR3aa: CASSLANGGGETQYF; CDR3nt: TGCGCCAGCAGCTTGGCCAACGGGGGGGGAGAGACCCAGTACTTC
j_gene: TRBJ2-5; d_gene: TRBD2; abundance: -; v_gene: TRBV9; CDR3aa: CASSVVPSGAAGETQYF; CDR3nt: TGTGCCAGCAGCGTAGTTCCTAGCGGGGCCGCAGGGGAGACCCAGTACTTC
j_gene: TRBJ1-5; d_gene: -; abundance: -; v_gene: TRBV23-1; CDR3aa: CASSQSRSKGRRQPQHF; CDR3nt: TGCGCCAGCAGTCAATCCCGGAGTAAGGGGAGGCGACAGCCCCAGCATTTT
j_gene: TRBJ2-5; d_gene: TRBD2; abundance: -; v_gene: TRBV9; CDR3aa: CASSVAGLAGGETQYF; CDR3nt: TGTGCCAGCAGCGTAGCCGGACTAGCGGGGGGAGAGACCCAGTACTTC
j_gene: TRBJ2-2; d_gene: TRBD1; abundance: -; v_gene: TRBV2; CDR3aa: CASSEPRDRFILNTGELFF; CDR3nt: TGTGCCAGCAGTGAACCCCGGGACAGGTTCATTCTGAACACCGGGGAGCTGTTTTTT
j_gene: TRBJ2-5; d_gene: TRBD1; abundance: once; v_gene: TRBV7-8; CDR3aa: CASSLGQGAVEQYF; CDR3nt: TGTGCCAGCAGCTTGGGACAGGGGGCGGTTGAGCAGTACTTC